This T cell receptor beta chain was found in a study of blood T cells in healthy people across ages. Approximately 10 milliliters of peripheral blood were drawn from each donor into EDTA-treated tubes. Notes on the study in general: Per-million-T-cell TCR beta diversity fell roughly linearly with age. No conclusive comparison of naive versus antigen-experienced cells was possible with unsorted PBMCs. The study found more naive CD4+ cells and higher diversity in long-lived than aged donors.

Using a J-beta primer mix together with a sample-barcoded 5' primer, a second PCR was run for roughly 6 to 11 cycles. One entry per CDR3 protein, called by TCRdb with MiXCR from the 5' RACE reads. The sample yields 800,000 to 1,000,000 distinct CDR3 sequences, approximately 49% seen once. The junction had 5 bases not matched to a gene; V was cut back by 5 bases and J by 5 bases. Germline V gene data show CDR1 as SNHLY and CDR2 as FYNNEI. This CDR3 has 15 amino acids. This clonotype was counted a few times. The antigen remains unidentified. The sequenced sample was blood. This TCR came from a man aged 25-45 years in good health. J is TRBJ1-6 and V is TRBV2; 8 bases align to TRBD1. Here the CDR3 reads CASSKDRVNNSPLHF. Written as DNA, the CDR3 is TGTGCCAGCAGTAAGGACAGGGTCAATAATTCACCCCTCCACTTT.